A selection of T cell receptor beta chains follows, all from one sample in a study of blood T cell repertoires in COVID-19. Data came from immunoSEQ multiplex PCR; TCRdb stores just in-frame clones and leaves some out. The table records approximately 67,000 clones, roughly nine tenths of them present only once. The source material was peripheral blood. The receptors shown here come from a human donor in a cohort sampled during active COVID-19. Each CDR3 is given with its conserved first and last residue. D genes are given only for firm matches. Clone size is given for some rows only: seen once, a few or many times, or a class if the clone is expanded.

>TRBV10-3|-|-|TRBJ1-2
CAISEQAPYGYTF
TGTGCCATCAGTGAACAGGCTCCCTATGGCTACACCTTC
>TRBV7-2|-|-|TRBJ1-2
CASSPFPRRGANYGYTF
TGTGCCAGCAGCCCATTCCCGCGTAGGGGCGCAAACTATGGCTACACCTTC
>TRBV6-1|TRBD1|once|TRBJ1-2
CAGSEGQGGFYGYTF
TGTGCCGGCAGTGAGGGACAGGGAGGGTTCTATGGCTACACCTTC
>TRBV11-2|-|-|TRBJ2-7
CASSLGGTSQEQYF
TGTGCCAGCAGCTTAGGTGGGACAAGCCAGGAGCAGTACTTC
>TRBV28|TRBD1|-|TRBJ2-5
CASTPTGGGETQYF
TGTGCCAGTACTCCGACAGGGGGCGGCGAGACCCAGTACTTC
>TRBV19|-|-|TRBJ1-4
CASSMTGGRNEKLFF
TGTGCCAGTAGTATGACAGGCGGACGGAATGAAAAACTGTTTTTT
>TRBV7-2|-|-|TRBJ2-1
CASSLGGSYNEQFF
TGTGCCAGCAGCCTCGGGGGCTCCTACAATGAGCAGTTCTTC
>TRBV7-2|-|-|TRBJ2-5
CASSLGGQEETQYF
TGTGCCAGCAGCTTAGGGGGGCAAGAAGAGACCCAGTACTTC
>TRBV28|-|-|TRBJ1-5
CASSSQPSGQGFNQPQHF
TGTGCCAGCAGTTCCCAGCCGTCGGGACAAGGGTTCAATCAGCCCCAGCATTTT
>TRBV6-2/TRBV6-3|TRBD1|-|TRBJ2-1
CASSLGQVNFNEQFF
TGTGCCAGCAGCCTCGGACAGGTTAACTTCAATGAGCAGTTCTTC
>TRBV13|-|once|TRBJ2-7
CASSPYRAHEQYF
TGTGCCAGCAGCCCCTACAGGGCCCACGAGCAGTACTTC
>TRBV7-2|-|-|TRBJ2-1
CASSLSSVGYNEQFF
TGTGCCAGCAGCTTATCCAGCGTCGGCTACAATGAGCAGTTCTTC
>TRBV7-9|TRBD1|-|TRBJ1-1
CASSSGQGLNTEAFF
TGTGCCAGCAGCTCGGGACAGGGCTTGAACACTGAAGCTTTCTTT
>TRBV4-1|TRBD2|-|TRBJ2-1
CASSPNPSGPSYNEQFF
TGCGCCAGCAGCCCAAACCCTAGCGGACCCTCCTACAATGAGCAGTTCTTC
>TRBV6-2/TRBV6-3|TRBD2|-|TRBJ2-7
CASRPGLAGYYEQYF
TGTGCCAGCCGCCCGGGACTAGCTGGTTACTACGAGCAGTACTTC
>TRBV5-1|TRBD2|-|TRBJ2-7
CASSLDPRGQREGFEQYF
TGCGCCAGCAGCTTGGATCCCAGGGGTCAGCGGGAGGGGTTTGAGCAGTACTTC
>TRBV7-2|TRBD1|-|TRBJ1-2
CASSFPDRAGGYTF
TGTGCCAGCAGCTTCCCCGACAGGGCGGGGGGCTACACCTTC
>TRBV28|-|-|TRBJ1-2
CAISEGANYGYTF
TGTGCCATCTCGGAGGGAGCTAACTATGGCTACACCTTC
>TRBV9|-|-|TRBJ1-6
CASSVTGWNSPLHF
TGTGCCAGCAGCGTAACGGGTTGGAATTCACCCCTCCACTTT
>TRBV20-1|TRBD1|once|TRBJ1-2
CSASSKGQGAYTF
TGCAGTGCTAGTAGCAAGGGACAGGGGGCCTACACCTTC
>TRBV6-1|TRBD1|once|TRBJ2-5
CASSEWRVGRGPETQYF
TGTGCCAGCAGTGAATGGCGGGTCGGCAGGGGGCCGGAGACCCAGTACTTC
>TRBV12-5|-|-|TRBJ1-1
CASGLASRGKAFF
TGTGCTAGTGGTTTGGCAAGTCGGGGGAAAGCTTTCTTT
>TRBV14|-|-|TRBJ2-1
CASSQVLASGQFF
TGTGCCAGCAGCCAAGTGTTAGCGTCGGGGCAGTTCTTC
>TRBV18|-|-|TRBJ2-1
CASSPSQGYYNEQFF
TGTGCCAGCTCACCGTCGCAGGGCTACTACAATGAGCAGTTCTTC
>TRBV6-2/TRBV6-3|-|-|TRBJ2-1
CASSYLTGWGQFF
TGTGCCAGCAGTTACCTCACAGGATGGGGACAGTTCTTC
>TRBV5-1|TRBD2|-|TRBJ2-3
CASSITGTSDTQYF
TGCGCCAGCAGCATAACCGGGACTAGCGATACGCAGTATTTT
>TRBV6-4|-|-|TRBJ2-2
CASKPNGGLTGELFF
TGTGCCAGCAAACCTAACGGGGGGCTCACCGGGGAGCTGTTTTTT
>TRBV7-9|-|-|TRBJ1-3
CASSWAGKDTIYF
TGTGCCAGCAGCTGGGCAGGGAAGGACACCATATATTTT